Each of the 5 T cell receptor beta chains below was sequenced from the same sample in a study of blood T cells in healthy people across ages. The use of a sample-barcoded 5' primer and a J-beta primer mix characterized a second PCR of roughly 6 to 11 cycles. TCRdb reprocessed the 5' RACE reads with MiXCR, giving one entry per CDR3 protein. The table lists some 850,000 distinct CDR3 sequences, around 24% of them singletons. The same specimen was also included in a second study, on T cells of mothers and their children.

Sequencing used blood. These receptors were obtained from a boy aged 5-17 years in good health.

This chain connects TRBV20-1 to TRBJ1-2; possible D gene TRBD1, 6 bases. V dropped 7 bases and J dropped 0 bases, with 15 bases sitting between them. From germline, CDR1 is DFQATT and CDR2 SNEGSKA (reference sequence). The CDR3 has 14 amino acids. The CDR3 is CSVKGQNTNYGYTF. The CDR3 nucleotides read TGCAGTGTTAAAGGACAGAATACTAACTATGGCTACACCTTC.

The chain is built from TRBV2 and TRBJ1-2; 9 bases are shared with TRBD1. The length of the CDR3 is 13 residues. Germline CDR1 reads SNHLY; CDR2 reads FYNNEI. With V trimmed by 9 bases and J by 5 bases, 7 bases remained unmatched. The CDR3 loop is CASRTGGEYGYTF. In DNA form, the CDR3 reads TGTGCCAGTCGAACAGGGGGCGAATATGGCTACACCTTC. Variable domain in full (rest from reference TRBV2 and TRBJ1-2): EPEVTQTPSHQVTQMGQEVILRCVPISNHLYFYWYRQILGQKVEFLVSFYNNEISEKSEIFDDQFSVERPDGSNFTLKIRSTKLEDSAMYFCASRTGGEYGYTFGSGTRLTVV.

The V call is TRBV7-9, the J call TRBJ2-5; 7 bases line up with TRBD2. Germline CDR1 is SEHNR and CDR2 is FQNEAQ (reference sequence). This CDR3 region has 13 residues. Trimming cost V 8 bases and J 3 bases; bases outside gene matches: 6. CDR3 coding DNA: TGTGCCAGCTTGGGGCTAGCGGAAGAGACCCAGTACTTC. This gives the protein CASLGLAEETQYF.

In this sample, this clonotype turned up many times. This chain uses TRBV29-1 with TRBJ2-5; D unclear. Germline loops: CDR1 SQVTM, CDR2 ANQGSEA. The V end lost 6 bases, the J end lost 5 bases, and 13 bases lay between the germline ends. This CDR3 contains 12 residues. CDR3: CSVADAWETQYF. DNA of the CDR3: TGCAGCGTCGCCGATGCATGGGAGACCCAGTACTTC.

The chain uses TRBV5-1 and TRBJ2-5; weak D call: TRBD2 (6 bases). CDR3 length: 17 residues. Trimming pared 0 bases from V and 0 bases from J, leaving 15 bases between. Germline lookup yields CDR1 SGHRS and CDR2 YFSETQ. The CDR3 sequence is CASSLDPGGTYQETQYF. CDR3 coding DNA: TGCGCCAGCAGCTTGGATCCGGGCGGGACTTACCAAGAGACCCAGTACTTC.